Below, 25 T cell receptor beta chains from the same sample are listed, as sequenced in a study of OX40 agonist ivuxolimab in advanced cancers. Data came from immunoSEQ multiplex PCR; TCRdb stores just in-frame clones and leaves some out. Seen here are 80,000 to 100,000 clones, roughly nine tenths observed once, and the top ten hold around 6%. Sample: CD4+ or CD8+ T cells sorted from blood, taken in a trial of the OX40 agonist ivuxolimab. These receptors came from an adult with an advanced solid tumor such as melanoma, head and neck, liver or kidney cancer.

This chain links TRBV21-1 with TRBJ2-7; TRBD1 is taken as the D call from the table, unchecked against the DNA. TRBV21-1 is flagged as a pseudogene. The CDR3 is 14 residues long. CDR3 coding DNA: TGTGCCAGCAGCAAGGGCAGGGACTCCTACGAGCAGTACTTC. It encodes CASSKGRDSYEQYF.

The chain couples TRBV30 to TRBJ2-1; D is ambiguous. The CDR3 has 10 residues. V lost 2 bases to trimming and J lost 5 bases, with 1 base between them. CDR1 and CDR2 from the germline V gene are GTSNPN and SVGIG (reference sequence). CDR3 residues: CAWSNNEQFF. The CDR3 DNA reads TGTGCCTGGAGTAACAATGAGCAGTTCTTC.

The V call is TRBV19, the J call TRBJ2-7; D could derive from TRBD1 or TRBD2 (5 bases each). Deletions cut 4 bases from V and 6 bases from J, with 19 bases between. The germline V gene has CDR1 LNHDA and CDR2 SQIVND (reference sequence). This CDR3 comprises 15 residues. The CDR3 here is CASSTIPGTLGEQYF. CDR3 coding DNA: TGTGCCAGTAGTACAATTCCCGGGACGCTGGGCGAGCAGTACTTC.

The CDR3 is CASGLQQPQHF. In nucleotides, the CDR3 is TGTGCTAGTGGTTTGCAGCAGCCCCAGCATTTT. The chain recombines TRBV12-5 with TRBJ1-5; D uncertain. The CDR3 is 11 amino acids. The V and J ends lost 2 bases and 7 bases respectively, with 3 bases between them. CDR1 and CDR2 from the germline V gene are LGHNT and FRNRAP.

The chain combines TRBV5-1 with TRBJ2-1; D possibly corresponds to TRBD1 (7 bases). With 0 bases removed from V and 16 bases from J, the gap between germline ends came to 17 bases. Germline lookup yields CDR1 SGHRS and CDR2 YFSETQ. The CDR3 runs to 13 residues. Written as DNA, the CDR3 is TGCGCCAGCAGCTTGGAGGGGGCCCGGGGGTACTTCTTC. Its translation is CASSLEGARGYFF.

The rearrangement links TRBV18 to TRBJ1-1; TRBD1 matches 10 bases. The CDR3 runs to 16 residues. V lost 4 bases and J lost 7; bases outside the gene matches: 12. CDR1 KGHSH and CDR2 LQKENI come from the germline V gene. This chain's CDR3 is CASSLSGTGAGGEAFF. The DNA of the CDR3 is TGTGCCAGCTCACTGTCCGGGACAGGGGCAGGTGGTGAAGCTTTCTTT.

The chain recombines TRBV12-5 with TRBJ1-5; D ambiguous. The CDR3 length is 13 residues. Germline V gene data show CDR1 as LGHNT and CDR2 as FRNRAP. Between the trimmed V and J ends, which lost 0 bases and 4 bases, there was a span of 4 bases. The CDR3 DNA reads TGTGCTAGTGGTTTGGTGGCTAATCAGCCCCAGCATTTT. It translates to CASGLVANQPQHF.

This chain connects TRBV4-1 to TRBJ1-2, with 8 bases aligning to TRBD1. This CDR3 comprises 14 residues. Germline lookup yields CDR1 MGHRA and CDR2 YSYEKL. The V segment lost 4 bases and the J segment 3 bases; nucleotides outside the gene matches: 4. The CDR3 region has the DNA TGCGCCAGCAGCCGGAAGACAGGGGACTATGGCTACACCTTC. This codes for CASSRKTGDYGYTF.

The gene calls are TRBV6-5 and TRBJ2-3; unclear D gene. Trimming removed 0 bases at V and 4 bases at J, with 8 bases between. The CDR3 contains 14 residues. Looked up from germline, CDR1 is MNHEY and CDR2 is SVGAGI. The CDR3 here is CASSYSRSADTQYF. DNA for the CDR3: TGTGCCAGCAGTTACTCGAGGAGTGCAGATACGCAGTATTTT.

The chain couples TRBV18 to TRBJ1-6; no clear D. The CDR3 loop spans 16 amino acids. V lost 4 bases and J 7 bases, leaving 17 bases between the germline ends. From germline, CDR1 is KGHSH and CDR2 LQKENI. In DNA, the CDR3 is TGTGCCAGCTCACGCGGCGGGAGGATGTTGAATTCACCCCTCCACTTT. Residues: CASSRGGRMLNSPLHF.

The genes are TRBV2 and TRBJ2-1; D may be TRBD1 (6 bases). The CDR3 has 14 amino acids. Trimming removed 9 bases at V and 1 base at J, with 13 bases between. The germline V gene encodes CDR1 SNHLY and CDR2 FYNNEI. The CDR3 region is CARQIRGSYNEQFF. DNA of the CDR3: TGTGCCAGACAAATTAGGGGGTCCTACAATGAGCAGTTCTTC.

The chain uses TRBV4-1 and TRBJ1-5; D gene uncertain. The CDR3 length is 14 residues. V lost 0 bases and J lost 5, with 8 bases in between. Germline CDR1 reads MGHRA; CDR2 reads YSYEKL. The CDR3 spells CASSQDAKDQPQHF. For the CDR3, the DNA is TGCGCCAGCAGCCAAGACGCCAAAGATCAGCCCCAGCATTTT.

The rearrangement links TRBV10-3 to TRBJ1-1; tentatively, D is TRBD1 (5 bases). The CDR3 loop spans 13 amino acids. In germline, CDR1 is ENHRY, CDR2 SYGVKD. The V end was cut by 6 bases, the J end by 3 bases, with 11 bases between. CDR3 coding DNA: TGTGCCATCAGAAATACAGGAGACACTGAAGCTTTCTTT. Translating it yields CAIRNTGDTEAFF.

The chain joins TRBV7-2 to TRBJ1-1; D perhaps matches TRBD1 (6 bases). The CDR3 contains 15 residues. CDR1 is SGHTA and CDR2 is FQGNSA in the germline V gene. V dropped 2 bases and J dropped 6 bases, with 16 bases sitting between them. The CDR3 sequence: CASSLSDRSMAEAFF. CDR3 nucleotides: TGTGCCAGCAGCTTATCCGACAGGTCGATGGCTGAAGCTTTCTTT. Full variable domain (remainder filled in from reference TRBV7-2 and TRBJ1-1): GAGVSQSPSNKVTEKGKDVELRCDPISGHTALYWYRQSLGQGLEFLIYFQGNSAPDKSGLPSDRFSAERTGGSVSTLTIQRTQQEDSAVYLCASSLSDRSMAEAFFGQGTRLTVV.

The chain links TRBV5-1 to TRBJ1-1, with 11 bases matching TRBD1. V was pared by 4 bases and J by 4 bases, with 9 bases of the junction left unmatched. CDR1 and CDR2 (germline): SGHRS, YFSETQ. CDR3 length: 16 amino acids. CDR3 bases: TGCGCCAGCAGCACGGAGGGACAGGGGGTTCTCACTGAAGCTTTCTTT. It yields the protein CASSTEGQGVLTEAFF.

This chain links TRBV5-1 with TRBJ1-3, with D unclear. Germline CDR1 reads SGHRS; CDR2 reads YFSETQ. The CDR3 has 15 amino acids. V was pared by 0 bases and J by 0 bases, with 7 bases between. In DNA form, the CDR3 reads TGCGCCAGCAGCTTGGATGGAAACTCTGGAAACACCATATATTTT. Encoded protein: CASSLDGNSGNTIYF.

The genes are TRBV6-6 and TRBJ1-5; D is undetermined. The CDR3 has 15 residues. Germline V lookup: CDR1 MNHNY, CDR2 SVGAGI (reference sequence). Trimming took 3 bases from V and 7 from J, leaving 16 bases between them. The CDR3 protein is CASSYDPLEGQPQHF. As DNA, the CDR3 is TGTGCCAGCAGTTATGACCCATTAGAGGGACAGCCCCAGCATTTT.

The J gene is TRBJ2-1, the V gene TRBV2; a possible D gene is TRBD1 (6 bases). This CDR3 has 15 amino acids. Trimming cost V 6 bases and J 0 bases, with 12 bases left between them. The germline CDR1 and CDR2 sequences are SNHLY and FYNNEI. The CDR3 bases are TGTGCCAGCAGGGACGACAGGCGCTCCTACAATGAGCAGTTCTTC. Translation: CASRDDRRSYNEQFF.

V usage is TRBV7-3 and J usage is TRBJ2-1; D not certain. The V end lost 6 bases, the J end lost 0 bases, and 12 bases lay between the germline ends. The CDR3 has 15 residues. Germline CDR1 is SGHTA and CDR2 is FQGTGA. The CDR3 loop is CASSLEPSSYNEQFF. In DNA, the CDR3 is TGTGCCAGCAGTCTCGAACCGAGCTCCTACAATGAGCAGTTCTTC.

V and J are TRBV2 and TRBJ1-1; D is possibly TRBD1 (5 bases). The CDR3 contains 14 residues. Trimming left V 7 bases short and J 1 base short, with 13 bases between. Per germline, CDR1 SNHLY and CDR2 FYNNEI. DNA of the CDR3: TGTGCCAGCACTCTCAAGGGGACGAACACTGAAGCTTTCTTT. It specifies CASTLKGTNTEAFF.

The rearrangement joins TRBV30 to TRBJ1-3; D possibly corresponds to TRBD1 (6 bases). Trimming stripped 3 bases from V and 2 bases from J, with 11 bases between. Per the germline V gene, CDR1 is GTSNPN and CDR2 is SVGIG (reference sequence). CDR3 length: 14 amino acids. CDR3 DNA sequence: TGTGCCTGGAGGAGGGGGGGAACTGGAAACACCATATATTTT. This translates into CAWRRGGTGNTIYF.

The chain uses TRBV2 and TRBJ2-1; 11 bases are shared with TRBD2. The CDR3 is 16 amino acids. Germline assignment: CDR1 SNHLY and CDR2 FYNNEI. Unmatched junction bases numbered 5, after V lost 3 bases and J lost 4 bases. The CDR3 DNA is TGTGCCAGCAGTGATCCGGGACTAGCGGCTTACAATGAGCAGTTCTTC. Encoded protein: CASSDPGLAAYNEQFF.

This chain connects TRBV19 to TRBJ1-2, with a tentative D call TRBD1 (6 bases). CDR3 length: 13 residues. Germline lookup yields CDR1 LNHDA and CDR2 SQIVND (reference sequence). With 5 bases removed from V and 8 bases from J, the gap between germline ends came to 15 bases. CDR3 bases: TGTGCCAGTAGTCCTCGGGGGCGCCGAGGCTACACCTTC. Translating it yields CASSPRGRRGYTF. The complete variable domain, with remaining parts taken from reference TRBV19 and TRBJ1-2, reads DGGITQSPKYLFRKEGQNVTLSCEQNLNHDAMYWYRQDPGQGLRLIYYSQIVNDFQKGDIAEGYSVSREKKESFPLTVTSAQKNPTAFYLCASSPRGRRGYTFGSGTRLTVV.

Turning to this clone: At one end, the junction sequence differs from germline, possibly due to a read error. The chain links TRBV18 to TRBJ2-1; 13 bases match TRBD2. Germline V gene sequence: CDR1 KGHSH, CDR2 LQKENI. There are 16 residues in the CDR3. The CDR3 is CASSPPLAGGRNEQFF. DNA of the CDR3: TGTGCCAGCTCGCCACCACTAGCGGGGGGGAGGAATGAGCAGTTCTTC.

The rearrangement uses TRBV2 and TRBJ2-3; TRBD1 aligns across 7 bases. Germline V gene lookup returns CDR1 SNHLY and CDR2 FYNNEI. The CDR3 is 16 amino acids. J was trimmed by 0 bases and V by 7 bases; bases with no gene match: 10. The CDR3 protein is CASMLRQGGSTDTQYF. For the CDR3, the DNA is TGTGCCAGCATGCTCAGACAGGGTGGTAGCACAGATACGCAGTATTTT.